Sequencing of this T cell receptor (beta chain) was carried out in a study of blood T cell repertoires in COVID-19. CDR3 size: 15 residues. Germline CDR1 and CDR2: ENHRY and SYGVKD. V gave up 6 bases and J gave up 4 bases; unmatched junction bases: 9. Produced via immunoSEQ multiplex PCR; TCRdb's table is partial and in-frame only. The sample shows more than 350,000 clones, roughly nine tenths of them seen only once. The source is a man aged 18 to 29 who had recovered from COVID-19. Sequencing was carried out using PBMCs or T cells enriched from blood (not recorded which). The chain couples TRBV10-3 to TRBJ1-3, with 7 bases identical to TRBD1. CDR3 nucleotide sequence: TGTGCCATCAGCCAAGACAGGGTCGAGGGAAACACCATATATTTT. This encodes CAISQDRVEGNTIYF.